This T cell receptor (beta chain) was retrieved from a study of T cell clonotyping in hematopoietic cell transplantation. Study outcomes and limitations: Recipient TCR diversity dropped after transplant; expanded clonotypes rose from day 30 to 180. Higher Inverse Simpson Index values in graft donor and pretransplant recipient predicted broader posttransplant TCR diversity. Without cell sorting, CD4 versus CD8 contributions remain unresolved.

Sequenced by immunoSEQ multiplex PCR; TCRdb stores in-frame clones only, minus some. The sample records tens of thousands of clones, around 94% being singletons. Trimming took off 4 bases at V and 5 bases at J, with 11 bases between the two ends. Germline CDR1 is SNHLY and CDR2 is FYNNEI. The CDR3 contains 13 residues. A word on this clone: Its target is unknown.

The genes are TRBV2 and TRBJ1-1; D possibly corresponds to TRBD1 (6 bases). Sequenced material: peripheral blood mononuclear cells. The sequence was collected from a woman in her fifties or sixties in good health. Some clones in this sample may be carry-over from other donors' samples. In DNA form, the CDR3 reads TGTGCCAGCAGTGTCGGGGGCGAGACTGAAGCTTTCTTT. This gives the protein CASSVGGETEAFF.